This T cell receptor (beta chain) was retrieved from a study of Graves' ophthalmopathy and Graves' hyperthyroidism. This CDR3 spans 14 amino acids. Germline V gene lookup returns CDR1 MNHNS and CDR2 SASEGT. The germline V and J ends were trimmed by 5 bases and 6 bases, with 16 bases remaining between them. Researchers took RNA transcripts and amplified TCR beta CDR3 regions from them. Scientists carried out first-round RT-PCR using HTBI primers and then a second-round multiplex PCR. TCRdb re-analysed the multiplex PCR reads in MiXCR, keeping a single row per CDR3 protein. The table records about 150,000 distinct CDR3 sequences, more than 30% of them present only once.

This TCR was sampled from a woman aged 40-49 years with Graves' ophthalmopathy. This chain uses TRBV6-1 with TRBJ1-2, with a weak D call TRBD1 (5 bases). The specimen was peripheral blood. The CDR3: CASSRQLDPHGYTF. The CDR3 DNA reads TGTGCCAGCAGTCGACAGTTAGATCCTCATGGCTACACCTTC.